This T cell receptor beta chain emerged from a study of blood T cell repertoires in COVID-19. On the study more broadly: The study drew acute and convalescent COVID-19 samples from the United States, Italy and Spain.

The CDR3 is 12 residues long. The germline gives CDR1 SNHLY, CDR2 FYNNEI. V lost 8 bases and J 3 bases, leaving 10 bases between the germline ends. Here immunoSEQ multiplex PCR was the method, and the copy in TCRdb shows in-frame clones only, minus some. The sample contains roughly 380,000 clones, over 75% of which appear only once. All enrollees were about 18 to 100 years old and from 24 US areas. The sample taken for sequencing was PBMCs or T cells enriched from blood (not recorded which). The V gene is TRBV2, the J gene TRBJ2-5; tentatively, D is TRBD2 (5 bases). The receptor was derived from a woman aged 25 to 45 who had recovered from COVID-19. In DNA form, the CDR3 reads TGTGCCAGCGACCCGGGAAAAGAGACCCAGTACTTC. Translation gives CASDPGKETQYF.